The TCR beta chain described here comes from a study of blood T cell repertoires in COVID-19. Across the whole study: The United States, Italy and Spain were the sources of the acute and convalescent COVID-19 samples. Sample material is recorded as cDNA or gDNA derived from T cells, B-cell-depleted T cells, or PBMCs.

The V gene lost 5 bases and the J gene lost 6 bases, with 16 bases spanning the gap. Per the germline V gene, CDR1 is MRHNA and CDR2 is SNTAGT. This CDR3 spans 15 amino acids. Original data processing: Nucleated cell counts were estimated from reference gene primer amplification. Using immunoSEQ multiplex PCR, the repertoire was profiled, and TCRdb retains in-frame clones only, with some absent. The DNA gave D and trimming, while V, J and clone size come from that table. The sample records 100,000 or so clones, less than 90% being singletons. This clonotype originated in a man in his sixties with acute or convalescent COVID-19. The chain combines TRBV6-4 with TRBJ2-2, with D possibly being TRBD1 (6 bases). Source material: peripheral blood. The CDR3, as DNA: TGTGCCAGCAGTTCCGTGGGACACCTTCCCGGGGAGCTGTTTTTT. Its translation: CASSSVGHLPGELFF.